The 21 T cell receptor beta chains below come from one sample, sequenced in a study of low-dose radiotherapy and immunotherapy resistance in tumors. Sample time point: after trial treatment. Noted treatment: LDRT plus nivolumab, ipilimumab, low-dose cyclophosphamide and aspirin (RACIN trial). TRAV- and TRBV-specific primers, spanning alpha and beta chains, primed first-strand cDNA. Using a constant-region primer together with a V-primer adapter, TCRs were subjected to roughly 20 PCR cycles of amplification. One entry per CDR3 protein, called by TCRdb with MiXCR from the reads. In the table there are roughly 100,000 distinct CDR3 sequences, roughly 19% of which are singletons. The source material was PBMCs, sampled after low-dose radiotherapy plus immunotherapy. These receptors all come from a female donor with ovarian cancer.

The CDR3, as DNA: TGTGCCTGGAGATTGTCAGGGGTAAACTCCTACGAGCAGTACTTC. Translation gives CAWRLSGVNSYEQYF. The V call is TRBV30, the J call TRBJ2-7; D may be TRBD1 (6 bases). Per germline, CDR1 GTSNPN and CDR2 SVGIG (reference sequence). There are 15 residues in the CDR3. Trimming removed 3 bases at V and 0 bases at J, with 15 bases between.

The chain has TRBV12-3 or TRBV12-4 and TRBJ2-1; D remains unclear. CDR3 size: 14 residues. The V gene lost 7 bases and the J gene lost 5 bases, with 15 bases spanning the gap. The CDR3 DNA is TGTGCCAGCAACAGAGCAGCCCCTAACAATGAGCAGTTCTTC. Translation: CASNRAAPNNEQFF.

This clonotype was found many times. This chain links TRBV18 with TRBJ1-5, with 7 bases matching TRBD1. Germline CDR1 is KGHSH and CDR2 is LQKENI. CDR3 size: 15 residues. Germline trimming cut 6 bases from V and 1 base from J; bases unmatched to any gene: 6. The CDR3 spells CASSSGTASNQPQHF. The CDR3 bases are TGTGCCAGCTCGTCCGGGACAGCGAGCAATCAGCCCCAGCATTTT.

This clonotype was recorded at least ten times. The V gene is TRBV20-1, the J gene TRBJ2-3, with 9 positions matching TRBD2. The CDR3 loop spans 15 amino acids. Germline CDR1 is DFQATT and CDR2 is SNEGSKA (reference sequence). V shed 3 bases, J shed 0 bases, and the junction held 4 bases outside the gene matches. The CDR3: CSASLTSGSTDTQYF. CDR3 in DNA: TGCAGTGCTAGCCTTACTAGCGGGAGCACAGATACGCAGTATTTT.

This clonotype was recorded many times. This chain uses TRBV6-2 or TRBV6-3 with TRBJ2-1; TRBD2 aligns across 14 bases. The CDR3 spans 15 residues. Germline CDR1 and CDR2: MNHEY and SVGEGT. The V segment lost 6 bases and the J segment 14 bases; nucleotides outside the gene matches: 12. The CDR3 region is CASRIPGLAGVGEFF. DNA of the CDR3: TGTGCCAGCAGGATTCCGGGACTAGCGGGAGTTGGGGAGTTCTTC.

Ten or more counts support this clonotype. The chain recombines TRBV7-9 with TRBJ1-1, with unresolved D. CDR3 length: 12 residues. Germline CDR1 and CDR2: SEHNR and FQNEAQ (reference sequence). Trimming left V 1 base short and J 7 bases short, with 7 bases between. CDR3 sequence reads: CASSLGGNEAFF. As DNA, the CDR3 is TGTGCCAGCAGCTTAGGCGGGAATGAAGCTTTCTTT.

This clonotype has a count of ten or more. The gene calls are TRBV12-3 or TRBV12-4 and TRBJ1-2; 9 bases map to TRBD1. The CDR3 covers 15 residues. V dropped 6 bases and J dropped 5; count of bases not matched to a gene: 10. The CDR3 DNA is TGTGCCAGCAGACCCACAGGGGGCGCGGGTTATGGCTACACCTTC. Its protein is CASRPTGGAGYGYTF.

The rearrangement joins TRBV4-1 to TRBJ1-5; D not certain. This CDR3 region has 14 residues. Trimming cost V 4 bases and J 7 bases, with 14 bases left between them. Germline-derived CDR1 and CDR2 are MGHRA and YSYEKL. Here the CDR3 DNA reads TGCGCCAGCAGCCGCCAGGAGGCGGGGCAGCCCCAGCATTTT. Translated, it gives CASSRQEAGQPQHF.

As for this clonotype: This sequence is one base from a far larger clone and is likely a read error. In DNA form, the CDR3 reads TGTGCCACCAGTGATTTGAAGGTGGGAGAGACCCAGTTCTTC. Translated: CATSDLKVGETQFF. The J gene is TRBJ2-1, the V gene TRBV24-1, with D perhaps TRBD2 (5 bases). The CDR3 contains 14 residues. The germline CDR1 and CDR2 sequences are KGHDR and SFDVKD. Trimming shortened V by 0 bases and J by 13 bases, and 15 bases separated the two germline ends.

This clonotype has at least ten counts. The chain combines TRBV20-1 with TRBJ2-3; D gene ambiguous. CDR3 length equals 15 residues. Per germline, CDR1 DFQATT and CDR2 SNEGSKA (reference sequence). The V gene lost 6 bases and the J gene lost 4 bases, with 20 bases spanning the gap. DNA of the CDR3: TGCAGTGCCGGTCCTCCCTTTGGGTCGGCAGATACGCAGTATTTT. Its protein is CSAGPPFGSADTQYF.

This chain links TRBV29-1 with TRBJ1-1; D perhaps matches TRBD1 (5 bases). V was cut by 8 bases and J by 4 bases, with 11 bases left in between. CDR1 is SQVTM and CDR2 is ANQGSEA in the germline V gene. The CDR3 runs to 11 residues. The CDR3 DNA is TGCAGCCTAGGGGATCCCACTGAAGCTTTCTTT. This translates into CSLGDPTEAFF.

This clonotype was counted at least ten times. The rearrangement uses TRBV11-2 and TRBJ2-7; 10 nucleotides align to TRBD2. V lost 5 bases and J lost 3; bases outside the gene matches: 13. The CDR3 length is 17 residues. Germline CDR1 SGHAT, CDR2 FQNNGV. The CDR3 region has the DNA TGTGCCAGCAGCCCGCCGATTCTAGCGGGAGTTTTCTACGAGCAGTACTTC. Encoded protein: CASSPPILAGVFYEQYF.

This chain links TRBV7-3 with TRBJ2-3, with D possibly being TRBD1 (5 bases). Trimming cost V 3 bases and J 1 base, with 8 bases left between them. CDR1 is SGHTA and CDR2 is FQGTGA in the germline V gene. CDR3 length equals 14 residues. In nucleotides, the CDR3 is TGTGCCAGCAGCTTCGACAGCGGCACAGATACGCAGTATTTT. The encoded protein is CASSFDSGTDTQYF.

This clonotype was recorded at least ten times. The CDR3 protein is CSARAGPNTEAFF. CDR3 nucleotides: TGCAGTGCTAGAGCCGGACCAAACACTGAAGCTTTCTTT. This chain connects TRBV20-1 to TRBJ1-1; D not resolved. Germline V CDR1 and CDR2: DFQATT, SNEGSKA (reference sequence). The CDR3 runs 13 residues. Trimming took 1 base from V and 2 from J, leaving 8 bases between them.

With regard to this clonotype: At one end the junction does not follow the germline gene, possibly because of a read error. The V call is TRBV5-3, the J call TRBJ2-7; 10 bases match TRBD2. TRBV5-3 is flagged as an ORF with uncertain function. This CDR3 is built from 15 residues. In nucleotides, the CDR3 is TGTGCCAGCAGCTTGGGCGTAGCGGGAGGATACGAGCAGTACTTC. It yields the protein CASSLGVAGGYEQYF.

This clonotype showed up many times. This sequence joins TRBV7-2 and TRBJ1-5; D gene uncertain. V was shortened by 5 bases and J by 1 base, with 3 bases between the two germline ends. The CDR3 is 12 residues long. Per the germline V gene, CDR1 is SGHTA and CDR2 is FQGNSA. CDR3 sequence: CASSPSNQPQHF. For the CDR3, the DNA is TGTGCCAGCAGCCCCAGCAATCAGCCCCAGCATTTT.

The rearrangement links TRBV6-2 or TRBV6-3 to TRBJ1-5; the match to TRBD1 covers 7 bases. V trimming: 8 bases; J trimming: 6 bases; junction bases outside the gene matches: 7. This CDR3 comprises 13 residues. The germline CDR1 and CDR2 sequences are MNHEY and SVGEGT. The CDR3 sequence is CASSTGEGQPQHF. The CDR3 region has the DNA TGTGCCAGCTCCACAGGGGAGGGTCAGCCCCAGCATTTT.

In its sample, this clonotype was seen many times. The chain recombines TRBV20-1 with TRBJ1-5; weak D call: TRBD1 (6 bases). From germline, CDR1 is DFQATT and CDR2 SNEGSKA (reference sequence). The CDR3 is 15 residues long. The CDR3 DNA is TGCAGCCTCACTAGGGGGGCGCCAGGCAATCAGCCCCAGCATTTT. Its protein product is CSLTRGAPGNQPQHF.

To note about this clonotype: A far larger clone is just one base off, so this is likely a read error. The chain couples TRBV6-6 to TRBJ1-5; D gene unclear. Germline values: CDR1 MNHNY, CDR2 SVGAGI (reference sequence). The CDR3 consists of 13 residues. The chain's CDR3 is CASKPGTNKPQHF. CDR3 in DNA: TGTGCCAGCAAGCCGGGAACCAATAAGCCCCAGCATTTT.

At least ten counts were recorded for this clonotype. The rearrangement uses TRBV7-3 and TRBJ2-2, with D hard to call. The V gene lost 1 base and the J gene lost 4 bases, with 13 bases spanning the gap. Germline CDR1 reads SGHTA; CDR2 reads FQGTGA. This CDR3 has 16 amino acids. The CDR3 protein is CASSLIVGPGTGELFF. CDR3 in DNA: TGTGCCAGCAGCTTAATAGTGGGTCCGGGCACCGGGGAGCTGTTTTTT.

This clonotype was picked up many times. The rearrangement joins TRBV3-1 to TRBJ2-1; possibly TRBD2 for D (6 bases). The V end lost 4 bases, the J end lost 7 bases, and 11 bases lay between the germline ends. This CDR3 spans 13 amino acids. The germline gives CDR1 LGHDT, CDR2 YNNKEL (reference sequence). The CDR3, as DNA: TGTGCCAGCAGCCCGCTGCGGGGTAATGAGCAGTTCTTC. The encoded protein is CASSPLRGNEQFF.